This T cell receptor beta chain was obtained from a study of blood T cell repertoires in COVID-19. CDR1 is MDHEN, CDR2 SYDVKM, per germline. CDR3 length equals 13 residues. J lost 2 bases, V lost 6 bases, and 1 base had no gene match. The Seattle patients, enrolled during active infection, were followed longitudinally. Clones were read by immunoSEQ multiplex PCR, and TCRdb kept only the in-frame ones, dropping some. The table lists about 410,000 clones, 70% to 90% of them singletons. This TCR was recovered from a woman in her forties with COVID-19, enrolled during active disease. The rearrangement links TRBV28 to TRBJ2-1, with 7 bases lining up with TRBD1. The sample comprised peripheral blood. The CDR3 loop is CASSTGAYNEQFF. CDR3 nucleotides: TGTGCCAGCAGCACAGGGGCCTACAATGAGCAGTTCTTC.